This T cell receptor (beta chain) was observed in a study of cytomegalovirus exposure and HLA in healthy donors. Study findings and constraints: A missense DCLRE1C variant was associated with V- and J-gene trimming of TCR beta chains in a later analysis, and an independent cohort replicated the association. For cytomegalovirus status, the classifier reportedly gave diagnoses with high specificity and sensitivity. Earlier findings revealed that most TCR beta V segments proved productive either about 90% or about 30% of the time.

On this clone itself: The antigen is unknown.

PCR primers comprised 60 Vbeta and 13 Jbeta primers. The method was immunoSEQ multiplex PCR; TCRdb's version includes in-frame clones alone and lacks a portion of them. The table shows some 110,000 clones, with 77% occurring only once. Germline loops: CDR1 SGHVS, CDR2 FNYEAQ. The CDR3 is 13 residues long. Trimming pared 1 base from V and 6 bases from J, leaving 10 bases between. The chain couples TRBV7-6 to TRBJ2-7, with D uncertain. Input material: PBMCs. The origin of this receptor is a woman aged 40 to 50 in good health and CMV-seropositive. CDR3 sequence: CASSLVSPGEQYF. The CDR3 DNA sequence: TGTGCCAGCAGCTTAGTATCGCCAGGCGAGCAGTACTTC.